This T cell receptor (beta chain) was identified in a study of T cell changes during pregnancy in multiple sclerosis. The assay was immunoSEQ multiplex PCR, and TCRdb's table has in-frame clones only and misses some. The sample has 65,000 to 80,000 clones, around 93% seen once; the top ten hold around 2.3%. The CDR3 loop spans 15 amino acids. Looked up from germline, CDR1 is SGDLS and CDR2 is YYNGEE. The junction had 4 bases not matched to a gene; V was cut back by 0 bases and J by 2 bases. The clonotype originates from a female donor with multiple sclerosis, enrolled in a pregnancy study. This sample comprised peripheral blood, obtained in the second trimester of pregnancy. V gene TRBV9 combines with J gene TRBJ2-5, with TRBD2 matching over 7 bases. As DNA, the CDR3 is TGTGCCAGCAGCGTAGCTAGCGGTAGGCAAGAGACCCAGTACTTC. Its protein is CASSVASGRQETQYF. The variable domain in full, completed from reference TRBV9 and TRBJ2-5, reads DSGVTQTPKHLITATGQRVTLRCSPRSGDLSVYWYQQSLDQGLQFLIQYYNGEERAKGNILERFSAQQFPDLHSELNLSSLELGDSALYFCASSVASGRQETQYFGPGTRLLVL.